A selection of T cell receptor beta chains follows, all from one sample in a study of shared clonotypes between healthy human individuals. Only in-frame clones appear in the TCRdb table, and some are missing; sequencing was by immunoSEQ multiplex PCR. The table records approximately 330,000 clones, 73% of them present only once. Sequenced input: memory CD4+ T cells sorted from blood. The receptors originated from a man aged 25 to 40 in good health. CDR3s include the opening cysteine and the closing phenylalanine or tryptophan. The order of the fields is D gene, clone size, J gene, V gene, CDR3 length, CDR3 DNA, CDR3 protein. D genes are given only for firm matches. A row's size may be missing; if present it is once, few, many or a size class.

d_gene: .
abundance: .
j_gene: TRBJ1-1
v_gene: TRBV29-1
len: 12
CDR3nt: TGCAGCGTTGAAGAGGGGGCGGGTGAAGCTTTCTTT
CDR3aa: CSVEEGAGEAFF

d_gene: .
abundance: .
j_gene: TRBJ1-4
v_gene: TRBV7-9
len: 12
CDR3nt: TGTGCCAGCAGCCGCGGGGATGAAAAACTGTTTTTT
CDR3aa: CASSRGDEKLFF

d_gene: .
abundance: .
j_gene: TRBJ1-1
v_gene: TRBV28
len: 13
CDR3nt: TGTGCCAGCAGTTTGATTAAGAACACTGAAGCTTTCTTT
CDR3aa: CASSLIKNTEAFF

d_gene: .
abundance: .
j_gene: TRBJ2-7
v_gene: TRBV6-1
len: 16
CDR3nt: TGTGCCAGCAGTGAAGCTGCGAGGACTAAGTCCTACGAGCAGTACTTC
CDR3aa: CASSEAARTKSYEQYF

d_gene: .
abundance: few
j_gene: TRBJ2-1
v_gene: TRBV7-2
len: 14
CDR3nt: TGTGCCAGCAGTCCACAGCGGGCAGACAATGAGCAGTTCTTC
CDR3aa: CASSPQRADNEQFF

d_gene: TRBD2
abundance: .
j_gene: TRBJ2-3
v_gene: TRBV2
len: 14
CDR3nt: TGTGCCAGCAGTCCGACTAGCAGTACAGATACGCAGTATTTT
CDR3aa: CASSPTSSTDTQYF

d_gene: TRBD2
abundance: .
j_gene: TRBJ2-2
v_gene: TRBV11-2
len: 16
CDR3nt: TGTGCCAGCAGCTTACTGGCGGGGGGAAACACCGGGGAGCTGTTTTTT
CDR3aa: CASSLLAGGNTGELFF

d_gene: TRBD1
abundance: .
j_gene: TRBJ1-3
v_gene: TRBV9
len: 15
CDR3nt: TGTGCCAGCAGCCCCCGACAGGGTGCTAGAAACACCATATATTTT
CDR3aa: CASSPRQGARNTIYF

d_gene: .
abundance: .
j_gene: TRBJ2-3
v_gene: TRBV7-3
len: 15
CDR3nt: TGTGCCAGCAGCTTAGATGGCGGAGTCACAGATACGCAGTATTTT
CDR3aa: CASSLDGGVTDTQYF

d_gene: .
abundance: once
j_gene: TRBJ2-7
v_gene: TRBV10-3
len: 11
CDR3nt: TGTGCCATCAGTGTAGGCCGCGAGCAGTACTTC
CDR3aa: CAISVGREQYF

d_gene: .
abundance: once
j_gene: TRBJ2-1
v_gene: TRBV28
len: 12
CDR3nt: TGTGCCAGCAGTATCAACTACAATGAGCAGTTCTTC
CDR3aa: CASSINYNEQFF

d_gene: .
abundance: .
j_gene: TRBJ2-7
v_gene: TRBV6-1
len: 11
CDR3nt: TGTGCCAGCCGGGCCGACTACGAGCAGTACTTC
CDR3aa: CASRADYEQYF

d_gene: .
abundance: few
j_gene: TRBJ2-1
v_gene: TRBV9
len: 14
CDR3nt: TGTGCCAGCAGCCTCCGTGGTGTGGGGGGTGAGCAGTTCTTC
CDR3aa: CASSLRGVGGEQFF

d_gene: TRBD2
abundance: .
j_gene: TRBJ2-7
v_gene: TRBV2
len: 15
CDR3nt: TGTGCCAGCAGTGAGATTCTCGGGGGGTATGACGAGCAGTACTTC
CDR3aa: CASSEILGGYDEQYF

d_gene: .
abundance: .
j_gene: TRBJ1-1
v_gene: TRBV12-5
len: 12
CDR3nt: TGTGCTAGTGGCCATACAGGGTCTGAAGCTTTCTTT
CDR3aa: CASGHTGSEAFF

d_gene: .
abundance: .
j_gene: TRBJ2-1
v_gene: TRBV2
len: 15
CDR3nt: TGTGCCAGCAGTGAAGAGGAGCTCGGAGGCAATGAGCAGTTCTTC
CDR3aa: CASSEEELGGNEQFF

d_gene: TRBD2
abundance: .
j_gene: TRBJ2-2
v_gene: TRBV5-1
len: 20
CDR3nt: TGCGCCAGCAGCTTGGCCAACAACAGGGGACTAGCGGGAGACACCGGGGAGCTGTTTTTT
CDR3aa: CASSLANNRGLAGDTGELFF

d_gene: .
abundance: .
j_gene: TRBJ2-3
v_gene: TRBV6-5
len: 10
CDR3nt: TGTGCCAGCCTAGAAGATACGCAGTATTTT
CDR3aa: CASLEDTQYF

d_gene: TRBD2
abundance: few
j_gene: TRBJ2-1
v_gene: TRBV5-4
len: 15
CDR3nt: TGTGCCAGCGGATTAGCGGGAGGCCAGGTTACTGAGCAGTTCTTC
CDR3aa: CASGLAGGQVTEQFF

d_gene: TRBD1
abundance: .
j_gene: TRBJ2-1
v_gene: TRBV29-1
len: 15
CDR3nt: TGCAGCGTTGTTGTTTTAGGGCCAGGGGGCAATGAGCAGTTCTTC
CDR3aa: CSVVVLGPGGNEQFF

d_gene: TRBD2
abundance: .
j_gene: TRBJ2-1
v_gene: TRBV7-9
len: 18
CDR3nt: TGTGCCAGCAGCTTGCCCCCTCGACTAGCGGGAGGTCGCAATGAGCAGTTCTTC
CDR3aa: CASSLPPRLAGGRNEQFF

d_gene: TRBD2
abundance: .
j_gene: TRBJ2-1
v_gene: TRBV7-8
len: 15
CDR3nt: TGTGCCAGCAGCCCCCGGTGGGGGGGAGGAGGTGGACAGTTCTTC
CDR3aa: CASSPRWGGGGGQFF

d_gene: TRBD1
abundance: .
j_gene: TRBJ2-3
v_gene: TRBV27
len: 15
CDR3nt: TGTGCCAGCAGCGAAAGGACAGGGGTGGCAGATACGCAGTATTTT
CDR3aa: CASSERTGVADTQYF

d_gene: .
abundance: .
j_gene: TRBJ1-1
v_gene: TRBV15
len: 15
CDR3nt: TGTGCCACCAGCCCCCACGGAGGTCAGAACACTGAAGCTTTCTTT
CDR3aa: CATSPHGGQNTEAFF

d_gene: .
abundance: .
j_gene: TRBJ2-2
v_gene: TRBV30
len: 14
CDR3nt: TGTGCCTGGAGTAGGGCGGTCGTGACCGGGGAGCTGTTTTTT
CDR3aa: CAWSRAVVTGELFF

d_gene: TRBD1
abundance: once
j_gene: TRBJ2-3
v_gene: TRBV2
len: 16
CDR3nt: TGTGCCAGCAATTGGGACAGGGAGTTTTACACAGATACGCAGTATTTT
CDR3aa: CASNWDREFYTDTQYF

d_gene: .
abundance: .
j_gene: TRBJ1-5
v_gene: TRBV28
len: 16
CDR3nt: TGTGCCAGCAGCCTCCCCAGGCCCCGGGGCAATCAGCCCCAGCATTTT
CDR3aa: CASSLPRPRGNQPQHF

d_gene: .
abundance: many
j_gene: TRBJ2-1
v_gene: TRBV7-2
len: 11
CDR3nt: TGTGCCAGCAGCTTAACGGAGGTGCAGTTCTTC
CDR3aa: CASSLTEVQFF

d_gene: TRBD1
abundance: .
j_gene: TRBJ1-5
v_gene: TRBV14
len: 15
CDR3nt: TGTGCCAGCAGCCAGGGTGGGACAGGCAATCAGCCCCAGCATTTT
CDR3aa: CASSQGGTGNQPQHF

d_gene: TRBD1
abundance: .
j_gene: TRBJ2-7
v_gene: TRBV7-9
len: 16
CDR3nt: TGTGCCAGCAGCTTAGACACACAGGGGCATTCCTACGAGCAGTACTTC
CDR3aa: CASSLDTQGHSYEQYF

d_gene: TRBD1
abundance: .
j_gene: TRBJ1-1
v_gene: TRBV5-1
len: 14
CDR3nt: TGCGCCAGCAGCAGACAGGGGGCGAACACTGAAGCTTTCTTT
CDR3aa: CASSRQGANTEAFF

d_gene: .
abundance: .
j_gene: TRBJ1-5
v_gene: TRBV7-2
len: 13
CDR3nt: TGTGCCAGCAGCCCCCCCCACCGTCAGCCCCAGCATTTT
CDR3aa: CASSPPHRQPQHF

d_gene: .
abundance: .
j_gene: TRBJ2-1
v_gene: TRBV15
len: 17
CDR3nt: TGTGCCACCAGCAGAGATACCGGGAGTGGGTCCTACAATGAGCAGTTCTTC
CDR3aa: CATSRDTGSGSYNEQFF

d_gene: TRBD2
abundance: .
j_gene: TRBJ2-4
v_gene: TRBV28
len: 13
CDR3nt: TGTGCCATTATGACTAGCGGGGAAAACATTCAGTACTTC
CDR3aa: CAIMTSGENIQYF

d_gene: .
abundance: .
j_gene: TRBJ2-5
v_gene: TRBV2
len: 13
CDR3nt: TGTGCCAGCAGTGGTGGAGGGGGAGAGACCCAGTACTTC
CDR3aa: CASSGGGGETQYF

d_gene: TRBD2
abundance: .
j_gene: TRBJ2-1
v_gene: TRBV18
len: 17
CDR3nt: TGTGCCAGCTCACCCCTACTAGCGGGAGGAACCTACAATGAGCAGTTCTTC
CDR3aa: CASSPLLAGGTYNEQFF

d_gene: .
abundance: .
j_gene: TRBJ2-3
v_gene: TRBV5-1
len: 12
CDR3nt: TGCGCCAGCAGCTTGCCTGCAGATACGCAGTATTTT
CDR3aa: CASSLPADTQYF

d_gene: .
abundance: .
j_gene: TRBJ2-5
v_gene: TRBV14
len: 13
CDR3nt: TGTGCCAGCAGCCGGACCGAATGGGAGACCCAGTACTTC
CDR3aa: CASSRTEWETQYF

d_gene: .
abundance: few
j_gene: TRBJ1-2
v_gene: TRBV5-4
len: 13
CDR3nt: TGTGCCAGCAGCTACCCCCCTAACTATGGCTACACCTTC
CDR3aa: CASSYPPNYGYTF

d_gene: TRBD1
abundance: .
j_gene: TRBJ2-2
v_gene: TRBV6-6
len: 15
CDR3nt: TGTGCCAGCAGCAAAGGGGGCAGGGGTGGCGGGGAGCTGTTTTTT
CDR3aa: CASSKGGRGGGELFF

d_gene: TRBD2
abundance: .
j_gene: TRBJ2-3
v_gene: TRBV19
len: 15
CDR3nt: TGTGCCAGCGAGACTAGCGGGGGATTCACAGATACGCAGTATTTT
CDR3aa: CASETSGGFTDTQYF

d_gene: .
abundance: .
j_gene: TRBJ2-1
v_gene: TRBV10-2
len: 15
CDR3nt: TGCGCCAGCAGTGGGGGCTCCCTCTTGGGGGGTGAGCAGTTCTTC
CDR3aa: CASSGGSLLGGEQFF